The 5 T cell receptor beta chains in this list originate from one sample, sequenced in a study of T cell clones after liver transplantation. Libraries were prepared by immunoSEQ multiplex PCR; TCRdb keeps only in-frame clonotypes and omits some of them. The table has tens of thousands of clones, roughly 71% seen once. Sequencing used CD4+ T cells from blood, obtained at the 22-month timepoint. These receptors originate from a human patient who received a liver transplant. Some T cells may be supplied by the graft donor.

The chain is built from TRBV28 and TRBJ2-1; 7 nucleotides agree with TRBD1. With 8 bases clipped from V and 4 bases from J, the junction kept 5 bases outside the gene matches. This CDR3 is 13 amino acids long. Looked up from germline, CDR1 is MDHEN and CDR2 is SYDVKM. For the CDR3, the DNA is TGTGCCAGCGTCCGGACAGGTTACAATGAGCAGTTCTTC. Translation: CASVRTGYNEQFF. Together with reference TRBV28 and TRBJ2-1, the CDR3 gives the full variable domain: DVKVTQSSRYLVKRTGEKVFLECVQDMDHENMFWYRQDPGLGLRLIYFSYDVKMKEKGDIPEGYSVSREKKERFSLILESASTNQTSMYLCASVRTGYNEQFFGPGTRLTVL.

This chain joins TRBV6-4 and TRBJ2-3, with 7 bases fitting TRBD2. CDR1 and CDR2 from the germline V gene are MRHNA and SNTAGT. Trimming removed 2 bases from V and 6 bases from J; junction bases left unmatched: 8. The CDR3 length is 15 residues. CDR3 DNA: TGTGCCAGCAGTGACCCCGGACTAGGTTTGGATACGCAGTATTTT. Residues: CASSDPGLGLDTQYF.

This rearrangement joins TRBV28 to TRBJ1-3, with D uncertain. Germline values: CDR1 MDHEN, CDR2 SYDVKM. Trimming removed 5 bases at V and 0 bases at J, with 8 bases between. CDR3 size: 14 residues. In DNA form, the CDR3 reads TGTGCCAGCAGTCCCCAGAGCTCTGGAAACACCATATATTTT. It yields the protein CASSPQSSGNTIYF.

The chain couples TRBV7-2 to TRBJ1-1; possibly TRBD1 for D (5 bases). The V gene lost 1 base and the J gene lost 6 bases, with 9 bases spanning the gap. CDR1 SGHTA and CDR2 FQGNSA come from the germline V gene. The CDR3 has 13 residues. Written as DNA, the CDR3 is TGTGCCAGCAGCTTAGACGCAGGGCCTGAAGCTTTCTTT. This encodes CASSLDAGPEAFF.

The chain joins TRBV27 to TRBJ1-2, with TRBD1 matching over 10 bases. Germline V gene data show CDR1 as MNHEY and CDR2 as SMNVEV (reference sequence). J gave up 8 bases and V 3 bases, and 6 bases lay outside the gene matches. The CDR3 consists of 14 residues. The CDR3 spells CASSFLGQGEGYTF. The CDR3 DNA is TGTGCCAGCAGTTTCCTAGGACAGGGGGAAGGCTACACCTTC.